This T cell receptor beta chain was sequenced in a study of blood T cell repertoires in COVID-19. At the level of the study: From T cells, B-cell-depleted T cells, or PBMCs came the material, which was cDNA or gDNA.

Germline loops: CDR1 SGHRS, CDR2 YFSETQ. The V gene end was trimmed by 7 bases and the J gene end by 2 bases; junction bases not matched to a gene: 12. This CDR3 has 15 amino acids. Two negative PCRs, clearance, or symptom resolution had been documented for recovered Cohort 3 donors. Study processing details: Counts of nucleated cells, estimated from reference gene primer amplification, were obtained. Generated by immunoSEQ multiplex PCR, the TCRdb table keeps only in-frame clones and is missing some. V, J and clone size were drawn from that table, and D and trimming were deduced from the DNA. In the table there are fewer than 350,000 clones, roughly 87% of which are singletons.

This clonotype originated in a woman aged 35 to 49 who had recovered from COVID-19. The chain has TRBV5-1 and TRBJ2-7; TRBD2 matches 7 bases. Sequences were obtained from PBMCs or T cells enriched from blood (not recorded which). The chain's CDR3 is CASGPGGSVTYEQYF. The DNA of the CDR3 is TGCGCCAGCGGGCCTGGCGGGAGTGTGACCTACGAGCAGTACTTC.